This T cell receptor beta chain originates from a study of blood T cell repertoires in COVID-19. At the level of the study: From the United States, Italy and Spain came samples of acute and convalescent COVID-19.

This CDR3 has 22 amino acids. Some clones are missing from TCRdb's copy, which holds only in-frame ones; the method was immunoSEQ multiplex PCR. Of about 320,000 clones detected, approximately 90% appear once; the ten largest clones hold around 10%. Specimen: PBMCs or T cells enriched from blood (not recorded which). The TCR originated in a woman aged 18-29 years who had recovered from COVID-19. J is TRBJ2-1 and V is TRBV21-1; the table names TRBD2, a call not compared with the DNA. TRBV21-1 corresponds to a pseudogene. In DNA, the CDR3 is TGTGCCAGCAGCAAAGGTTATTTTTTTTCGGCTAGCGGGAGGTTCGCATACAATGAGCAGTTCTTC. This sequence encodes CASSKGYFFSASGRFAYNEQFF.